A single sample gave rise to the 2 T cell receptor beta chains below, sequenced in a study of cytomegalovirus exposure and HLA in healthy donors. The PCR ran on 60 Vbeta and 13 Jbeta primers. Profiling relied on immunoSEQ multiplex PCR, and the TCRdb table lists in-frame clones only, not all of them. The data contain around 88,000 clones, 74% of them singletons. The sample was PBMCs. The receptors shown here come from a male donor in good health and CMV-seronegative.

CDR3 in DNA: TGTGCCAGCAGTTTATCGCTGAGGGATACGCAGTATTTT. Translating gives CASSLSLRDTQYF. The chain has TRBV27 and TRBJ2-3; D unresolved. The V and J ends lost 0 bases and 6 bases respectively, with 7 bases between them. Germline V gives CDR1 MNHEY, CDR2 SMNVEV (reference sequence). The CDR3 covers 13 residues.

The gene calls are TRBV5-4 and TRBJ2-5, with a weak D call TRBD2 (5 bases). Near its end, the DNA agrees better with TRBJ2-7, so the J call may be wrong. The V gene's germline CDR1 is SGHNT and CDR2 YYREEE (reference sequence). The CDR3 has 15 residues. The CDR3 reads CASSLLERSSYEQYF. The DNA of the CDR3 is TGTGCCAGCAGCTTGTTAGAGCGGAGCTCCTACGAGCAGTACTTC.